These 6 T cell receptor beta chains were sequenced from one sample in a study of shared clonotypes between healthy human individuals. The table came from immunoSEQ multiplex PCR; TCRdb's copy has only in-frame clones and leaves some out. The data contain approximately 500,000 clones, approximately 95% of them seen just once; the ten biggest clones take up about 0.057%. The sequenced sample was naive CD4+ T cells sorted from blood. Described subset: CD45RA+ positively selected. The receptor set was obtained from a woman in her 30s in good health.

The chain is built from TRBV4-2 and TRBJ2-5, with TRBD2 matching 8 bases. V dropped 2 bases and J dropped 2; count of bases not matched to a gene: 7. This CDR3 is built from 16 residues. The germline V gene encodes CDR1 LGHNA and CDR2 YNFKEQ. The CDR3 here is CASSQSTSVSQETQYF. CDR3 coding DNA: TGTGCCAGCAGCCAATCGACTAGCGTATCACAAGAGACCCAGTACTTC.

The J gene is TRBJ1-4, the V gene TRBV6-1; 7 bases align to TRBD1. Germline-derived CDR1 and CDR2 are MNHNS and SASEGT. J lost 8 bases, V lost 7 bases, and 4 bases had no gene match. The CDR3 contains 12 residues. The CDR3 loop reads CASKGRGEKLFF. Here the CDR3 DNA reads TGTGCCAGCAAGGGCAGGGGGGAAAAACTGTTTTTT.

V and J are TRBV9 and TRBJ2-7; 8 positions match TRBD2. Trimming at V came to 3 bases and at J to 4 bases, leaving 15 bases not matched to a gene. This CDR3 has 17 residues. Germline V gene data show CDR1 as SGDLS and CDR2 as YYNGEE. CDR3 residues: CASSAGGSREKGYEQYF. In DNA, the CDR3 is TGTGCCAGCAGCGCGGGGGGGTCGCGGGAGAAAGGGTACGAGCAGTACTTC.

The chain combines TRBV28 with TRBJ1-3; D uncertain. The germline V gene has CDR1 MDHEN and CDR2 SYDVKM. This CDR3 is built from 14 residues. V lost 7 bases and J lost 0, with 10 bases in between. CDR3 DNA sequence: TGTGCCAGCACCCCCCGGGGCTCTGGAAACACCATATATTTT. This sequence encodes CASTPRGSGNTIYF. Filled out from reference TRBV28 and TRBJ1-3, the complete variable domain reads DVKVTQSSRYLVKRTGEKVFLECVQDMDHENMFWYRQDPGLGLRLIYFSYDVKMKEKGDIPEGYSVSREKKERFSLILESASTNQTSMYLCASTPRGSGNTIYFGEGSWLTVV.

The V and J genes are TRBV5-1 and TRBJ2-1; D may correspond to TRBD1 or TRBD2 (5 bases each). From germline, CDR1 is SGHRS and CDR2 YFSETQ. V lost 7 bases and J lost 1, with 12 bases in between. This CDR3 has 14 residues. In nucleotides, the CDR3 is TGCGCCAGCGGGACCTCCGGTTCCTACAATGAGCAGTTCTTC. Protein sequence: CASGTSGSYNEQFF.

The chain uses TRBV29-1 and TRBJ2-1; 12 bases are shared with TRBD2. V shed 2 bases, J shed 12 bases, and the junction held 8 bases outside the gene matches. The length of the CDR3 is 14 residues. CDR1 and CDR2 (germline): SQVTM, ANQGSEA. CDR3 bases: TGCAGCGTTGAACCCAGACTAGCGGGAGTGGGGCAGTTCTTC. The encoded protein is CSVEPRLAGVGQFF.